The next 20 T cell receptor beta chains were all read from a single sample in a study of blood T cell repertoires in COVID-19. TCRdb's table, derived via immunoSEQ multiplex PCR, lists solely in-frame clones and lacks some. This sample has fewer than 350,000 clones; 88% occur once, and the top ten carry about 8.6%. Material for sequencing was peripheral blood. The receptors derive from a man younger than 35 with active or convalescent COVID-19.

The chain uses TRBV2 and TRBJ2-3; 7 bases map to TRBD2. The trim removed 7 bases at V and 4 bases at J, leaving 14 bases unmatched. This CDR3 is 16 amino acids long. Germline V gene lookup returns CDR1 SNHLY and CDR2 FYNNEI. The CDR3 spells CASKWVETSFADTQYF. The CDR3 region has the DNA TGTGCCAGCAAGTGGGTGGAGACTAGCTTCGCAGATACGCAGTATTTT.

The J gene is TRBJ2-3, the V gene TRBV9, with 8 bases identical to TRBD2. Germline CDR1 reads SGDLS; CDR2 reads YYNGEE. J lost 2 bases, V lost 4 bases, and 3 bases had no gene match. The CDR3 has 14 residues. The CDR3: CASSIAGNTDTQYF. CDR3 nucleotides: TGTGCCAGCAGCATAGCGGGGAACACAGATACGCAGTATTTT.

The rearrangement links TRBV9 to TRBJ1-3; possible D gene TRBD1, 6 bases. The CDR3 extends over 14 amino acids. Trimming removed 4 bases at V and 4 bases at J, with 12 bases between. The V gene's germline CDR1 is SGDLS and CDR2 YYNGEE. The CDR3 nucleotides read TGTGCCAGCAGCAACCGGGACACAGGAAACACCATATATTTT. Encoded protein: CASSNRDTGNTIYF.

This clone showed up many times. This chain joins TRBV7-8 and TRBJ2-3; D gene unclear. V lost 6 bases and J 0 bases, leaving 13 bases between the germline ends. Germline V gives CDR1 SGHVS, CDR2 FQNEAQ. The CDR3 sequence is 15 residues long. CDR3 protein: CASRADLSSTDTQYF. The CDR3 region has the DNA TGTGCCAGCAGGGCGGATCTTTCTAGCACAGATACGCAGTATTTT.

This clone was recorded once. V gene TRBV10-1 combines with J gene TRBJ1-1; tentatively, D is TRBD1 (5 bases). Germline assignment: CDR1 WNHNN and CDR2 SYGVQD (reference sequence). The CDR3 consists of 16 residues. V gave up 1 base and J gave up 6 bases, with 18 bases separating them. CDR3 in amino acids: CASSEYRSPGYAEAFF. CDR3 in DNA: TGCGCCAGCAGTGAGTACCGATCACCAGGGTACGCTGAAGCTTTCTTT.

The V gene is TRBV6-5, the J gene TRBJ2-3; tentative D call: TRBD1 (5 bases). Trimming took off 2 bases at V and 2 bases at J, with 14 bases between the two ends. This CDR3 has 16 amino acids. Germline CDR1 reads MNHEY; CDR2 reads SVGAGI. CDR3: CASSYATVISTDTQYF. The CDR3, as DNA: TGTGCCAGCAGTTACGCGACAGTCATTTCCACAGATACGCAGTATTTT.

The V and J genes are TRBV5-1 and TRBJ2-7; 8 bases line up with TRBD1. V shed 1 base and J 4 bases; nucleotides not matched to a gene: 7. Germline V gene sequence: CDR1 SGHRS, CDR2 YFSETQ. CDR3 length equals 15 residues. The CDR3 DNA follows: TGCGCCAGCAGCTTGAGGGCAGGGGGCGGGTACGAGCAGTACTTC. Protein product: CASSLRAGGGYEQYF.

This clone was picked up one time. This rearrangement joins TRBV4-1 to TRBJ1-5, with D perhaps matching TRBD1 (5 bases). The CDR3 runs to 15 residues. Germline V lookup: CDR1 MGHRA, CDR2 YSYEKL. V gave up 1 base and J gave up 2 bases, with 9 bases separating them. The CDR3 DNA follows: TGCGCCAGCAGCCAAGTAGCGGGGGGCAATCAGCCCCAGCATTTT. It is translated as CASSQVAGGNQPQHF.

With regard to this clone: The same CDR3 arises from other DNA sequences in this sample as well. DNA for the CDR3: TGTGCCAGCAGCGTAGGTTCAGGGTCCTACGAGCAGTACTTC. It yields the protein CASSVGSGSYEQYF. This sequence joins TRBV9 and TRBJ2-7; D is perhaps TRBD1 (5 bases). The V end lost 0 bases, the J end lost 1 base, and 8 bases lay between the germline ends. The CDR3 is made up of 14 amino acids. The V gene's germline CDR1 is SGDLS and CDR2 YYNGEE.

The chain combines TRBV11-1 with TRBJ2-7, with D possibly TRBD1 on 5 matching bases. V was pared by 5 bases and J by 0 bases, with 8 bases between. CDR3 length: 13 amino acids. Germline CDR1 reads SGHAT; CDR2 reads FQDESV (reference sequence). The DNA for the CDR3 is TGTGCCAGCAGCAACAGGATCTCCTACGAGCAGTACTTC. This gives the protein CASSNRISYEQYF.

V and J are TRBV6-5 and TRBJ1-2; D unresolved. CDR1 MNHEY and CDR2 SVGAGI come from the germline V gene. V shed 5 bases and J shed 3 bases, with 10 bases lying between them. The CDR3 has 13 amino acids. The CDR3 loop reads CASSISSYYGYTF. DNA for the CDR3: TGTGCCAGCAGTATTTCGTCCTACTATGGCTACACCTTC.

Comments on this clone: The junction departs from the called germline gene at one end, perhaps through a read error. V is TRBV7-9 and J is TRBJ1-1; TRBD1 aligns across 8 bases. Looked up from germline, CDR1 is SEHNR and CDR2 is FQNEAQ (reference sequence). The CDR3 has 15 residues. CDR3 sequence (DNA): TGTGCCAGCAGCCATGGGACAGGATGGAACGCTGAAGCTTTCTTT. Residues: CASSHGTGWNAEAFF.

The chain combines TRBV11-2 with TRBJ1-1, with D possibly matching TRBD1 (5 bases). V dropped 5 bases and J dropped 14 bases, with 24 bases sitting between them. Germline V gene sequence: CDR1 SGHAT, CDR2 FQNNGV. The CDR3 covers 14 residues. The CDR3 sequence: CASSRGRWDSREFF. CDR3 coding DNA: TGTGCCAGCAGCCGGGGTCGATGGGACTCCAGGGAATTCTTT.

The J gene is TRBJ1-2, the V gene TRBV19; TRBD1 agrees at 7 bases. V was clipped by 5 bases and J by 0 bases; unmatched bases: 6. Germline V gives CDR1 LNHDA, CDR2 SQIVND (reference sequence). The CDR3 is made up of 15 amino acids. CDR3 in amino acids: CASSSQGPTNYGYTF. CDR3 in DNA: TGTGCCAGTAGTTCACAGGGGCCTACTAACTATGGCTACACCTTC. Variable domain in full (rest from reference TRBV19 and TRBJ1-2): DGGITQSPKYLFRKEGQNVTLSCEQNLNHDAMYWYRQDPGQGLRLIYYSQIVNDFQKGDIAEGYSVSREKKESFPLTVTSAQKNPTAFYLCASSSQGPTNYGYTFGSGTRLTVV.

CDR3 amino acids: CASSQAASGGTTDTQYF. DNA for the CDR3: TGTGCCAGCAGCCAAGCGGCTAGCGGGGGGACCACAGATACGCAGTATTTT. The V call is TRBV4-2, the J call TRBJ2-3, with TRBD2 matching 11 bases. Trimming took 1 base from V and 2 from J; bases not matched to a gene: 5. The CDR3 sequence is 17 residues long. Germline V lookup: CDR1 LGHNA, CDR2 YNFKEQ.

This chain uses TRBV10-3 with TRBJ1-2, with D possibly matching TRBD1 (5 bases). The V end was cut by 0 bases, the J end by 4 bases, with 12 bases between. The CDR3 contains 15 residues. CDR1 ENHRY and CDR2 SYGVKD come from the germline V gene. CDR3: CAISESTANTYGYTF. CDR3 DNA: TGTGCCATCAGTGAGTCGACAGCTAACACCTATGGCTACACCTTC.

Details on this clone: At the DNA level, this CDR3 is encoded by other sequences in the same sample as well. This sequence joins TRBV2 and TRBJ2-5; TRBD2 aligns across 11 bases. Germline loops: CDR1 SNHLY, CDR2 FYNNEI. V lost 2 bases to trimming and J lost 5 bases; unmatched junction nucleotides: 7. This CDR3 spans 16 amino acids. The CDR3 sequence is CASSEYSGGAQETQYF. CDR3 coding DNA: TGTGCCAGCAGTGAATATAGCGGGGGGGCACAGGAGACCCAGTACTTC.

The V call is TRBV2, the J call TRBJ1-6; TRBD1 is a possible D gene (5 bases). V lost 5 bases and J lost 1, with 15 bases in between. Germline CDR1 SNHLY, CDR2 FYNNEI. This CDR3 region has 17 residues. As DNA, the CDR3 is TGTGCCAGCAGTCCAACAGGATTCGGATCCTATAATTCACCCCTCCACTTT. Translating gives CASSPTGFGSYNSPLHF.

CDR3 in amino acids: CASSVDRAKQYF. In nucleotides, the CDR3 is TGCGCCAGCAGTGTAGACAGGGCGAAGCAGTACTTC. The chain couples TRBV10-2 to TRBJ2-7; TRBD1 aligns across 7 bases. Trimming removed 4 bases from V and 8 bases from J; junction bases left unmatched: 5. The germline CDR1 and CDR2 sequences are WSHSY and SAAADI. The CDR3 contains 12 residues.

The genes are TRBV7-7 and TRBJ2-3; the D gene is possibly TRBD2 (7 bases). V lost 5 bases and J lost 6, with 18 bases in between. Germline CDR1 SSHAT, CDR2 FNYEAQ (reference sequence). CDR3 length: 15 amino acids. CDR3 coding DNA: TGTGCCAGCAGCCTTCCCGGGCGGGGGCACGATACGCAGTATTTT. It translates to CASSLPGRGHDTQYF.